This T cell receptor beta chain was sequenced in a study of blood T cells in healthy people across ages. Study-level results: Researchers said unsorted PBMCs prevented a conclusive naive versus antigen-experienced comparison.

This clonotype has more than one count but fewer than ten. Its target is unknown. Using a J-beta primer mix together with a sample-barcoded 5' primer, a second PCR was run for roughly 6 to 11 cycles. TCRdb re-called the 5' RACE reads with MiXCR, one entry per CDR3 protein. The profile shows over 700,000 distinct CDR3 sequences, 20% to 25% of them singletons. The same specimen was also included in a second study, on T cells of mothers and their children.

The sequence was collected from a boy aged 5 to 17 in good health. The source material was blood.

The CDR3 nucleotides read TGTGCCAGCAGCTTCCCCAGGGCGAACACCGGGGAGCTGTTTTTT. Encoded protein: CASSFPRANTGELFF. The chain employs TRBV7-8 and TRBJ2-2; D perhaps matches TRBD1 (5 bases). The CDR3 is 15 residues long. The germline gives CDR1 SGHVS, CDR2 FQNEAQ. V was pared by 3 bases and J by 0 bases, with 8 bases between.